These 25 T cell receptor beta chains originate from one sample sequenced in a study of CD8+CD57+ T cells in acquired aplastic anemia. Those patients picked for sequencing had displayed CD8+CD57+ cell expansion on flow cytometry. Both TCR beta VDJ combination and CDR3 sequence profiling were carried out. Genomic DNA was the template for this profiling. TCRdb passed the reads through MiXCR, listing each CDR3 protein once. This sample carries roughly 500,000 distinct CDR3 sequences, around 32% of them seen once, and the ten largest clones take 0.7% to 1%. Source material: sorted CD4+, CD8+, or CD8+CD57+ T cells (not recorded which) from PBMCs. These receptors were taken from a human donor with aplastic anemia.

This rearrangement joins TRBV7-8 to TRBJ2-7; 9 positions agree with TRBD1. The CDR3 is 13 residues long. After removal of 5 bases from V and 6 bases from J, the junction contained 5 bases not matched to a gene. CDR1 SGHVS and CDR2 FQNEAQ come from the germline V gene. For the CDR3, the DNA is TGTGCCAGCAGCCCAAGACAGGGGGTCGAGCAGTACTTC. This gives the protein CASSPRQGVEQYF.

This clonotype was seen many times. The V gene is TRBV2, the J gene TRBJ1-1; D perhaps matches TRBD1 (5 bases). Trimming pared 8 bases from V and 11 bases from J, leaving 21 bases between. CDR1 is SNHLY, CDR2 FYNNEI, per germline. The CDR3 has 13 amino acids. CDR3 protein: CASCWGSEEVAFF. The CDR3 bases are TGTGCCAGCTGTTGGGGGTCAGAAGAAGTGGCTTTCTTT.

This clonotype was seen a handful of times. The chain is built from TRBV3-1 and TRBJ1-6; D remains ambiguous. V was cut by 1 base and J by 1 base, with 8 bases left in between. The V gene's germline CDR1 is LGHDT and CDR2 YNNKEL (reference sequence). CDR3 size: 16 residues. The DNA of the CDR3 is TGTGCCAGCAGCCAAGGGGTCGGGTCCTATAATTCACCCCTCCACTTT. This translates into CASSQGVGSYNSPLHF.

The chain uses TRBV11-1 and TRBJ2-1, with 14 bases matching TRBD2. Germline values: CDR1 SGHAT, CDR2 FQDESV (reference sequence). This CDR3 region has 17 residues. V gave up 5 bases and J gave up 7 bases; unmatched junction bases: 10. This CDR3 is CASSPGTSGRLGNEQFF. The CDR3, as DNA: TGTGCCAGCAGCCCCGGGACTAGCGGGAGACTCGGGAATGAGCAGTTCTTC.

This clonotype came up many times. V usage is TRBV15 and J usage is TRBJ1-2; a weak D match, TRBD1 (6 bases). Per germline, CDR1 LNHNV and CDR2 YYDKDF (reference sequence). The V gene lost 0 bases and the J gene lost 4 bases, with 15 bases spanning the gap. This CDR3 region has 16 residues. In DNA form, the CDR3 reads TGTGCCACCAGCAGAGATTTTCTGGGCAGGGGCTATGGCTACACCTTC. Its protein is CATSRDFLGRGYGYTF.

CDR3 nucleotide sequence: TGTGCCAGCACGCAGGGGGATAGTGAGCAGTTCTTC. This sequence encodes CASTQGDSEQFF. The V gene is TRBV27, the J gene TRBJ2-1; 7 nucleotides line up with TRBD1. Germline CDR1 reads MNHEY; CDR2 reads SMNVEV (reference sequence). CDR3 length: 12 residues. With V trimmed by 7 bases and J by 9 bases, 6 bases remained unmatched.

CDR3 sequence: CSASTPDSRNQPQHF. The CDR3 nucleotides are TGCAGTGCCAGTACGCCGGACAGTCGCAATCAGCCCCAGCATTTT. The V call is TRBV20-1, the J call TRBJ1-5; perhaps TRBD1 as D (6 bases). From germline, CDR1 is DFQATT and CDR2 SNEGSKA (reference sequence). With 6 bases removed from V and 2 bases from J, the gap between germline ends came to 17 bases. The length of the CDR3 is 15 residues.

This clonotype showed up just a few times. The chain employs TRBV5-6 and TRBJ2-2; D may be TRBD1 (5 bases). V was cut by 1 base and J by 0 bases, with 7 bases left in between. The germline CDR1 and CDR2 sequences are SGHDT and YYEEEE. There are 15 residues in the CDR3. CDR3 in amino acids: CASSLMTANTGELFF. Written as DNA, the CDR3 is TGTGCCAGCAGCTTGATGACAGCGAACACCGGGGAGCTGTTTTTT.

This clonotype was picked up many times. The V call is TRBV29-1, the J call TRBJ1-2; unclear D gene. In germline, CDR1 is SQVTM, CDR2 ANQGSEA. The CDR3 extends over 13 amino acids. Trimming took off 7 bases at V and 6 bases at J, with 18 bases between the two ends. The CDR3 bases are TGCAGCGCCCCTAAGGAGTCTACGAATGGCTACACCTTC. Its protein product is CSAPKESTNGYTF.

This clonotype appeared once. V is TRBV19 and J is TRBJ1-5; unclear D gene. V was clipped by 6 bases and J by 0 bases, with 12 bases between them. The CDR3 is 15 residues long. Germline V gene lookup returns CDR1 LNHDA and CDR2 SQIVND (reference sequence). In nucleotides, the CDR3 is TGTGCCAGTAGCCCAAATGGTTATAGCAATCAGCCCCAGCATTTT. Translating it yields CASSPNGYSNQPQHF. Complete variable domain (other parts from reference TRBV19 and TRBJ1-5): DGGITQSPKYLFRKEGQNVTLSCEQNLNHDAMYWYRQDPGQGLRLIYYSQIVNDFQKGDIAEGYSVSREKKESFPLTVTSAQKNPTAFYLCASSPNGYSNQPQHFGDGTRLSIL.

In this sample, this clonotype turned up once. The CDR3, as DNA: TGTGCCGGACGCTCTAGCGGGAGGGCCGGGGAGCTGTTTTTT. Translating gives CAGRSSGRAGELFF. The chain recombines TRBV25-1 with TRBJ2-2; 12 bases agree with TRBD2. Germline V CDR1 and CDR2: MGHDK, SYGVNS. The V and J ends lost 11 bases and 6 bases, in that order; junction bases with no gene match: 7. The CDR3 is 14 amino acids.

With respect to this clonotype: The conserved closing phenylalanine or tryptophan is absent in this CDR3, likely reflecting a read error. The chain carries TRBV4-2 and TRBJ1-2; D unclear. The V end lost 3 bases, the J end lost 4 bases, and 9 bases lay between the germline ends. In germline, CDR1 is LGHNA, CDR2 YNFKEQ. The CDR3 is 13 amino acids. The CDR3: CASSQGGSYGYTL. CDR3 nucleotides: TGTGCCAGCAGCCAGGGCGGGAGCTATGGCTACACCCTC.

This clonotype has a count of ten or more. The chain joins TRBV14 to TRBJ2-5; unclear D gene. The V gene's germline CDR1 is SGHDN and CDR2 FVKESK. Trimming stripped 1 base from V and 2 bases from J, with 5 bases between. The CDR3 consists of 13 residues. The CDR3 nucleotides read TGTGCCAGCAGCCAAGTCGTACAAGAGACCCAGTACTTC. It specifies CASSQVVQETQYF.

The J gene is TRBJ2-7, the V gene TRBV7-2; D assignment may be TRBD1 or TRBD2 (5 bases each). The CDR3 is 13 residues long. Germline CDR1 and CDR2: SGHTA and FQGNSA. Trimming cost V 3 bases and J 7 bases, with 13 bases left between them. CDR3 loop: CASSLEAGREQYF. CDR3 DNA: TGTGCCAGCAGCTTGGAGGCAGGGCGTGAGCAGTACTTC.

This clonotype showed up many times. The gene calls are TRBV7-9 and TRBJ1-2; 7 bases agree with TRBD1. The CDR3 sequence is 14 residues long. After removal of 2 bases from V and 6 bases from J, the junction contained 6 bases not matched to a gene. Germline-derived CDR1 and CDR2 are SEHNR and FQNEAQ (reference sequence). Written as DNA, the CDR3 is TGTGCCAGCAGCTTAACCGGGACAGAGGATGGCTACACCTTC. It yields the protein CASSLTGTEDGYTF.

The chain is built from TRBV20-1 and TRBJ2-1; D unclear. CDR1 and CDR2 (germline): DFQATT, SNEGSKA (reference sequence). CDR3 length: 11 amino acids. V shed 1 base and J shed 6 bases, with 4 bases lying between them. DNA for the CDR3: TGCAGTGCTAGAGGTTTCAATGAGCAGTTCTTC. This encodes CSARGFNEQFF.

The sample holds a few counts of this clonotype. The chain is built from TRBV20-1 and TRBJ2-1; 7 nucleotides agree with TRBD2. The CDR3 sequence is 16 residues long. CDR1 is DFQATT, CDR2 SNEGSKA, per germline (reference sequence). V dropped 1 base and J dropped 4; count of bases not matched to a gene: 10. The CDR3 nucleotides read TGCAGTGCTAGAGCTCAGACTAGCTGGAGATACAATGAGCAGTTCTTC. Its translation is CSARAQTSWRYNEQFF.

This clonotype has only a few counts. V usage is TRBV5-1 and J usage is TRBJ2-5, with 9 bases aligning to TRBD1. Per the germline V gene, CDR1 is SGHRS and CDR2 is YFSETQ. This CDR3 region has 14 residues. The junction had 4 bases not matched to a gene; V was cut back by 2 bases and J by 5 bases. The CDR3 loop is CASSFGTGRETQYF. CDR3 DNA: TGCGCCAGCAGCTTCGGGACAGGGCGGGAGACCCAGTACTTC.

The chain carries TRBV7-6 and TRBJ2-7; TRBD1 might be the D (6 bases). V lost 5 bases and J lost 1, with 18 bases in between. The germline CDR1 and CDR2 sequences are SGHVS and FNYEAQ. The CDR3 sequence is 16 residues long. Here the CDR3 reads CASSVFGQRVSYEQYF. In DNA, the CDR3 is TGTGCCAGCAGCGTATTTGGACAGCGTGTATCCTACGAGCAGTACTTC.

This clonotype was detected ten times or more. This rearrangement joins TRBV12-3 or TRBV12-4 to TRBJ1-2, with D hard to call. The V end was cut by 0 bases, the J end by 8 bases, with 10 bases between. The CDR3 totals 13 residues. The CDR3 loop reads CASSLAADRGYTF. The CDR3 nucleotides are TGTGCCAGCAGTTTAGCAGCCGATAGGGGCTACACCTTC.

Regarding this clonotype: One junction end disagrees with the germline gene, perhaps due to a read error. This rearrangement joins TRBV7-7 to TRBJ2-1; D call uncertain. Germline V CDR1 and CDR2: SSHAT, FNYEAQ (reference sequence). The CDR3 spans 14 residues. The CDR3 DNA is TGTGCTAGCAGCTCGTCCGAGGCCTACAATGAGCAGTTCTTC. As protein: CASSSSEAYNEQFF.

This clonotype has more than one count but fewer than ten. V gene TRBV7-2 combines with J gene TRBJ1-6; D gene unclear. Trimming stripped 3 bases from V and 10 bases from J, with 10 bases between. The germline CDR1 and CDR2 sequences are SGHTA and FQGNSA. The CDR3 sequence is 13 residues long. CDR3 residues: CASSLDAESPLHF. The CDR3 coding sequence is TGTGCCAGCAGCTTGGACGCCGAGTCACCCCTCCACTTT.

This clonotype was seen repeatedly, ten times or more. The J gene is TRBJ2-5, the V gene TRBV7-9; a possible D gene is TRBD2 (5 bases). Germline V lookup: CDR1 SEHNR, CDR2 FQNEAQ (reference sequence). The CDR3 has 13 amino acids. V was cut by 3 bases and J by 5 bases, with 10 bases left in between. The CDR3 region is CASSFSLGETQYF. The CDR3 DNA reads as TGTGCCAGCAGCTTCTCACTAGGGGAGACCCAGTACTTC. The full variable domain, completed using reference TRBV7-9 and TRBJ2-5, is DTGVSQNPRHKITKRGQNVTFRCDPISEHNRLYWYRQTLGQGPEFLTYFQNEAQLEKSRLLSDRFSAERPKGSFSTLEIQRTEQGDSAMYLCASSFSLGETQYFGPGTRLLVL.

The V and J genes are TRBV5-1 and TRBJ1-6, with 7 bases matching TRBD1. In germline, CDR1 is SGHRS, CDR2 YFSETQ. The CDR3 spans 16 residues. J gave up 6 bases and V 2 bases, and 8 bases lay outside the gene matches. CDR3 in amino acids: CASSLDTGVINSPLHF. The CDR3 nucleotides are TGCGCCAGCAGCTTAGACACAGGGGTTATTAATTCACCCCTCCACTTT.

The chain recombines TRBV7-4 with TRBJ2-7; no definite D call. V lost 5 bases to trimming and J lost 7 bases, with 12 bases between them. Germline loops: CDR1 SGHVT, CDR2 SQSDAQ. The CDR3 length is 12 residues. In DNA, the CDR3 is TGTGCCAGCAGCCCAAAAGTGAGGGAGCAGTACTTC. Amino acids: CASSPKVREQYF. Complete variable domain (other parts from reference TRBV7-4 and TRBJ2-7): GAGVSQSPRYKVAKRGRDVALRCDSISGHVTLYWYRQTLGQGSEVLTYSQSDAQRDKSGRPSGRFSAERPERSVSTLKIQRTEQGDSAVYLCASSPKVREQYFGPGTRLTVT.